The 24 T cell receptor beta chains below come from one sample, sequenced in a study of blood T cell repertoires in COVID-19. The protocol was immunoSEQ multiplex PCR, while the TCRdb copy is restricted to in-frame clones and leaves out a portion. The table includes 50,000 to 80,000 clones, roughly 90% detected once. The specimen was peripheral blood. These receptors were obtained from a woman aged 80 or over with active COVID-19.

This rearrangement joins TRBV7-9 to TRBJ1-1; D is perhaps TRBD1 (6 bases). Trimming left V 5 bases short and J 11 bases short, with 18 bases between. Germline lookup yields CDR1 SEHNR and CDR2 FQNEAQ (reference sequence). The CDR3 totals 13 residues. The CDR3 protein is CASSEGTSQGAFF. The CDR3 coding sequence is TGTGCCAGCAGCGAAGGGACATCCCAAGGGGCTTTCTTT.

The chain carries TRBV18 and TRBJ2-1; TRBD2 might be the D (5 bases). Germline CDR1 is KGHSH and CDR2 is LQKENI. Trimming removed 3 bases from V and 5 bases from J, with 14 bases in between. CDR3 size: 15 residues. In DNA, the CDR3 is TGTGCCAGCTCACCGGGTCCAGACGGGGACAATGAGCAGTTCTTC. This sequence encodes CASSPGPDGDNEQFF.

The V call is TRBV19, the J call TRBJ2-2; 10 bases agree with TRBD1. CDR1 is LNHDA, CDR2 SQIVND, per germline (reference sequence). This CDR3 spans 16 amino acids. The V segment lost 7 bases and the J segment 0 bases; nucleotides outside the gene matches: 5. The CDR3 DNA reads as TGTGCCAGTATACAGACAGGGGGCTCGAACACCGGGGAGCTGTTTTTT. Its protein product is CASIQTGGSNTGELFF.

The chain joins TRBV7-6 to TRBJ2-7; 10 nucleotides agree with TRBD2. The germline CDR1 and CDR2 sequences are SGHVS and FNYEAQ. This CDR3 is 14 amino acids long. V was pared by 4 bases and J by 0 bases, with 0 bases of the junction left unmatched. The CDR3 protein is CASSSSGSSYEQYF. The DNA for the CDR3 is TGTGCCAGCAGCTCTAGCGGGAGCTCCTACGAGCAGTACTTC.

CDR3 loop: CASRPGTSANYGYTF. In DNA form, the CDR3 reads TGTGCCAGCAGGCCCGGGACTTCAGCTAACTATGGCTACACCTTC. J is TRBJ1-2 and V is TRBV28; D perhaps matches TRBD1 (5 bases). Per germline, CDR1 MDHEN and CDR2 SYDVKM. V was pared by 6 bases and J by 0 bases, with 14 bases between. CDR3 length equals 15 residues.

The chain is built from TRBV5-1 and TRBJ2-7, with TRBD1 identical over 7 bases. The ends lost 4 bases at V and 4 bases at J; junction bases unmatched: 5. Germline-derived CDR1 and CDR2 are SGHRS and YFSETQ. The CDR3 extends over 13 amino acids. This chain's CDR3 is CASSGEQGYEQYV. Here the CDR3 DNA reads TGCGCCAGCAGCGGAGAACAGGGGTACGAGCAGTACGTC.

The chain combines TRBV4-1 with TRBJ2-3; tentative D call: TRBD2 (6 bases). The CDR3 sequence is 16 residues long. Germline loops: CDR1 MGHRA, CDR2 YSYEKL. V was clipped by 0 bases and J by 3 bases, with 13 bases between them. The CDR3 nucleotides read TGCGCCAGCAGCCAAGATCACGCAAGCGGGACAGATACGCAGTATTTT. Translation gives CASSQDHASGTDTQYF.

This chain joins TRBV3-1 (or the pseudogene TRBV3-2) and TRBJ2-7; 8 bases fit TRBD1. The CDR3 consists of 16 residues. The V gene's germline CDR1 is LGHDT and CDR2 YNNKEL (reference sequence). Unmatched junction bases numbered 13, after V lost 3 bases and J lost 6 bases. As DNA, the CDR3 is TGTGCCAGCAGCCACAACGCAGGCAGGGGGCGCGTCGAGCAGTACTTC. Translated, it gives CASSHNAGRGRVEQYF.

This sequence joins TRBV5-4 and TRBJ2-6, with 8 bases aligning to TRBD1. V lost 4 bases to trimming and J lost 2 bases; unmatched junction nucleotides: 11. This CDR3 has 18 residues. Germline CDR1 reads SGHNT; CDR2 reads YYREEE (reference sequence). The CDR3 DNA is TGTGCCAGCAGCACTGACAGGGGAAATAGTACTGGGGCCAACGTCCTGACTTTC. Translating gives CASSTDRGNSTGANVLTF.

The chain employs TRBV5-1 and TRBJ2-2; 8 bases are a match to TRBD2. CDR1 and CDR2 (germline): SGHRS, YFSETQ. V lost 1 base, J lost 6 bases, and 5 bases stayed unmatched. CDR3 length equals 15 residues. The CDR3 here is CASSLSPGGAGELFF. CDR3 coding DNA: TGCGCCAGCAGCTTGAGCCCGGGGGGGGCCGGGGAGCTGTTTTTT.

In nucleotides, the CDR3 is TGTGCCAGCAGCTTTTCGGGGGGACAATTCAACTATGGCTACACCTTC. Translation gives CASSFSGGQFNYGYTF. The chain couples TRBV28 to TRBJ1-2, with D perhaps TRBD1 (6 bases). Trimming stripped 6 bases from V and 2 bases from J, with 19 bases between. The CDR3 runs to 16 residues. Germline CDR1 and CDR2: MDHEN and SYDVKM.

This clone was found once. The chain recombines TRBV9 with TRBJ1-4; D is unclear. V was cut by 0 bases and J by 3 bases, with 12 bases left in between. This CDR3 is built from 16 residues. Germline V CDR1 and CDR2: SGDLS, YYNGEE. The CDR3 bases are TGTGCCAGCAGCGTAGACCCGGGTGGTTCTAATGAAAAACTGTTTTTT. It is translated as CASSVDPGGSNEKLFF.

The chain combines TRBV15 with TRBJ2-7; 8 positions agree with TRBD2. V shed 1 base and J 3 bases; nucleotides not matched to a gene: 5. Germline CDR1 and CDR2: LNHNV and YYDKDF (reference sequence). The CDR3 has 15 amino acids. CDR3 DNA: TGTGCCACCAGCAGAGGGGCGGGGGGATACTACGAGCAGTACGTC. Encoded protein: CATSRGAGGYYEQYV.

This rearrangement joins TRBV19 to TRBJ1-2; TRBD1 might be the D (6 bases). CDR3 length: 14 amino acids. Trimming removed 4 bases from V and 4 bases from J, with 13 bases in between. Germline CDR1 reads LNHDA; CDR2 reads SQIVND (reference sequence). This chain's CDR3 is CASSRRDMVYGYTF. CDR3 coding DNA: TGTGCCAGTAGTAGACGGGACATGGTCTATGGCTACACCTTC.

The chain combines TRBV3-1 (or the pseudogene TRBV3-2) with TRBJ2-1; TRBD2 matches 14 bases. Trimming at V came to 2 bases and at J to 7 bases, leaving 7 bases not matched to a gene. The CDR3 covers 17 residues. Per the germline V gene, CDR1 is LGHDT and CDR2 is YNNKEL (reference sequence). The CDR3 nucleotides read TGTGCCAGCAGCCAAATCAGGACTAGCGGGAGGAGGAATGAGCAGTTCTTC. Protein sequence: CASSQIRTSGRRNEQFF.

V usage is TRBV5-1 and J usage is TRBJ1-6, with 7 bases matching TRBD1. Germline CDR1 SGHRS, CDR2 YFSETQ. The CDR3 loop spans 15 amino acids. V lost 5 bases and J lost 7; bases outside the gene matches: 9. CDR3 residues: CASSFTGTENSPLHF. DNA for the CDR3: TGCGCCAGCAGTTTTACCGGGACAGAAAATTCACCCCTCCACTTT.

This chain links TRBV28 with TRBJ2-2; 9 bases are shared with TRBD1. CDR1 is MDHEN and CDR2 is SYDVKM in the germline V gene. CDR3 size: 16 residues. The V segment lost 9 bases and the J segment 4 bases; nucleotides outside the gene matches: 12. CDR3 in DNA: TGTGCCAGTAAACTACAGGGGGCGGCTCTCACCGGGGAGCTGTTTTTT. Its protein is CASKLQGAALTGELFF.

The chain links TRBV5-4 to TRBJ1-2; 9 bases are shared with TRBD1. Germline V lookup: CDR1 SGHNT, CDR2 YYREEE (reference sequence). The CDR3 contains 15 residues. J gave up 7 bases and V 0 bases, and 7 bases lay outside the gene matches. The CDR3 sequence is CASSLAWGQGFGYTF. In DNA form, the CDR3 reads TGTGCCAGCAGCTTGGCCTGGGGACAGGGATTTGGCTACACCTTC.

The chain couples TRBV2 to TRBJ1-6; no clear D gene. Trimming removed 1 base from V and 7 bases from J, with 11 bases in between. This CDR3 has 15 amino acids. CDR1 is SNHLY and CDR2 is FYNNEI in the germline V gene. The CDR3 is CASSEGGKKNSPLHF. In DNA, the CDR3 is TGTGCCAGCAGTGAAGGAGGGAAAAAAAATTCACCCCTCCACTTT.

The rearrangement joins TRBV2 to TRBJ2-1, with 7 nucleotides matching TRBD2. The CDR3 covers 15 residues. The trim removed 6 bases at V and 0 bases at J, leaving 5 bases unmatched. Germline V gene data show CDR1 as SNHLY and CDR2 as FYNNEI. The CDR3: CASRPLAVSYNEQFF. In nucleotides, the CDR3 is TGTGCCAGCAGACCCCTAGCGGTCTCCTACAATGAGCAGTTCTTC.

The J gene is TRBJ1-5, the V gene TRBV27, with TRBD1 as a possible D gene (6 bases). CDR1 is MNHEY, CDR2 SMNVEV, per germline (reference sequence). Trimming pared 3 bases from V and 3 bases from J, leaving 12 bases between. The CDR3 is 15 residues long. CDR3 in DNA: TGTGCCAGCAGTTTGGGGCAGGGGATCAATCAGCCCCAGCATTTT. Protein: CASSLGQGINQPQHF.

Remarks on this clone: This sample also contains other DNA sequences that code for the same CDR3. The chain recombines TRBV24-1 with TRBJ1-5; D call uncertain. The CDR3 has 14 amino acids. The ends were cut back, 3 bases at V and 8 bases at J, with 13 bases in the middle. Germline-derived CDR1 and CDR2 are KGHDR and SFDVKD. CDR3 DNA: TGTGCCACCAGTGATCCTGACTCGGAGGAGCCCCAGCATTTT. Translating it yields CATSDPDSEEPQHF.

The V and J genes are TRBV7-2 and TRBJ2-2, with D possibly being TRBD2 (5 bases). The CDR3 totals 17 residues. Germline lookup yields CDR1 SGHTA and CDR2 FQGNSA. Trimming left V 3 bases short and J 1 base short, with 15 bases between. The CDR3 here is CASSFPLARVNTGELFF. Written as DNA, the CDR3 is TGTGCCAGCAGCTTCCCACTTGCGAGGGTGAACACCGGGGAGCTGTTTTTT.

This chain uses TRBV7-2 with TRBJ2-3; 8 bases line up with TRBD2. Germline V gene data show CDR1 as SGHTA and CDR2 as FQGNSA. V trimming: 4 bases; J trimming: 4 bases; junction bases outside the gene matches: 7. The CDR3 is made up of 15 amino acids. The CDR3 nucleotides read TGTGCCAGCAGCTCCTGGACTAGCTACTCAGATACGCAGTATTTT. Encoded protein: CASSSWTSYSDTQYF.